The 16 T cell receptor beta chains presented below share a single source sample, sequenced in a study of T cell changes during pregnancy in multiple sclerosis (dated by TCRdb to about 2019). Libraries came from the immunoSEQ multiplex PCR assay. Imported from immuneACCESS, the table was reduced by TCRdb to in-frame sequences with V and J called. These copies leave out some clones; in studies compared against another copy, an unresolved V gene accounts for under half, and the cause of the remainder is not known. Within this sample are over 20,000 clones, with more than 75% of them counted one time only. 7.5% to 8% of the sample rests with the top ten. The sample was CD8+ T cells from peripheral blood mononuclear cells, taken before pregnancy. The origin of the receptors is a female donor with multiple sclerosis, enrolled in a pregnancy study.

The V gene is TRBV4-1, the J gene TRBJ2-7, with 10 nucleotides matching TRBD2. The ends lost 5 bases at V and 4 bases at J; junction bases unmatched: 8. The CDR3 is 15 amino acids. In germline, CDR1 is MGHRA, CDR2 YSYEKL. CDR3: CASSLSGTSVYEQYF. In DNA, the CDR3 is TGCGCCAGCAGCTTATCCGGGACTAGCGTATACGAGCAGTACTTC.

The chain has TRBV19 and TRBJ2-7; possibly TRBD1 for D (6 bases). CDR3 length equals 13 residues. The V end was cut by 3 bases, the J end by 4 bases, with 10 bases between. The germline gives CDR1 LNHDA, CDR2 SQIVND (reference sequence). This chain's CDR3 is CASSIAGEYEQYF. The CDR3 DNA reads as TGTGCCAGTAGTATCGCAGGGGAATACGAGCAGTACTTC.

The DNA for the CDR3 is TGCAGCGTAGGCGCTCCGGGACTAACCTACGAGCAGTACTTC. Its translation is CSVGAPGLTYEQYF. This chain joins TRBV29-1 and TRBJ2-7; 7 nucleotides align to TRBD2. The CDR3 is 14 residues long. Looked up from germline, CDR1 is SQVTM and CDR2 is ANQGSEA. The J segment lost 2 bases and the V segment lost 6 bases, leaving 10 bases of the junction unmatched.

The chain has TRBV13 and TRBJ2-6, with D possibly TRBD1 on 5 matching bases. The germline gives CDR1 PRHDT, CDR2 FYEKMQ (reference sequence). The germline V and J ends were trimmed by 5 bases and 2 bases, with 13 bases remaining between them. This CDR3 contains 16 residues. This chain's CDR3 is CASSPHPGTGANVLTF. The CDR3 nucleotides are TGTGCCAGCAGCCCCCACCCAGGGACTGGGGCCAACGTCCTGACTTTC. Supplemented by reference TRBV13 and TRBJ2-6, the full variable domain reads AAGVIQSPRHLIKEKRETATLKCYPIPRHDTVYWYQQGPGQDPQFLISFYEKMQSDKGSIPDRFSAQQFSDYHSELNMSSLELGDSALYFCASSPHPGTGANVLTFGAGSRLTVL.

The CDR3 here is CASGTGVHTEAFF. The CDR3 DNA reads as TGTGCCAGCGGGACAGGGGTACACACTGAAGCTTTCTTT. The chain joins TRBV9 to TRBJ1-1, with 10 bases identical to TRBD1. The CDR3 runs 13 residues. The trim removed 7 bases at V and 3 bases at J, leaving 3 bases unmatched. In germline, CDR1 is SGDLS, CDR2 YYNGEE.

The chain combines TRBV5-1 with TRBJ2-7, with a possible D match to TRBD2 (6 bases). In germline, CDR1 is SGHRS, CDR2 YFSETQ. The CDR3 is 14 amino acids. Trimming shortened V by 9 bases and J by 6 bases, and 22 bases separated the two germline ends. The CDR3 sequence: CATHKGTGAVEQYF. The CDR3 DNA sequence: TGCGCCACCCATAAAGGCACGGGAGCGGTCGAGCAGTACTTC.

The genes are TRBV4-2 and TRBJ2-7, with TRBD2 as a possible D gene (6 bases). Looked up from germline, CDR1 is LGHNA and CDR2 is YNFKEQ. The CDR3 covers 15 residues. V lost 0 bases and J lost 3, with 12 bases in between. CDR3: CASSQESGLNYEQYF. The CDR3 DNA sequence: TGTGCCAGCAGCCAAGAATCGGGACTTAACTACGAGCAGTACTTC.

This rearrangement joins TRBV6-5 to TRBJ2-1, with 11 nucleotides matching TRBD2. The V segment lost 2 bases and the J segment 6 bases; nucleotides outside the gene matches: 6. CDR1 MNHEY and CDR2 SVGAGI come from the germline V gene. This CDR3 is 16 amino acids long. CDR3 sequence: CASSYKLAGEGNEQFF. For the CDR3, the DNA is TGTGCCAGCAGTTACAAACTAGCGGGAGAGGGCAATGAGCAGTTCTTC.

This clone is judged medium-sized. The J gene is TRBJ2-2, the V gene TRBV6-4; D gene ambiguous. Trimming removed 2 bases at V and 3 bases at J, with 10 bases between. The length of the CDR3 is 15 residues. Germline CDR1 reads MRHNA; CDR2 reads SNTAGT. The CDR3 protein is CASSDAVRDTGELFF. CDR3 sequence (DNA): TGTGCCAGCAGTGACGCGGTACGGGACACCGGGGAGCTGTTTTTT.

The chain couples TRBV14 to TRBJ2-3; D is uncertain. V was trimmed by 1 base and J by 3 bases, leaving 5 bases between them. Germline V gene lookup returns CDR1 SGHDN and CDR2 FVKESK. This CDR3 has 13 residues. The DNA for the CDR3 is TGTGCCAGCAGCCAAGGGCCGACAGATACGCAGTATTTT. It encodes CASSQGPTDTQYF. Full variable domain (remainder filled in from reference TRBV14 and TRBJ2-3): EAGVTQFPSHSVIEKGQTVTLRCDPISGHDNLYWYRRVMGKEIKFLLHFVKESKQDESGMPNNRFLAERTGGTYSTLKVQPAELEDSGVYFCASSQGPTDTQYFGPGTRLTVL.

The V and J genes are TRBV5-1 and TRBJ2-7; 11 bases are shared with TRBD2. The CDR3 is 15 residues long. CDR1 is SGHRS and CDR2 is YFSETQ in the germline V gene. J was trimmed by 6 bases and V by 4 bases; bases with no gene match: 9. This chain's CDR3 is CASSPGLAAALEQYF. CDR3 bases: TGCGCCAGCAGCCCGGGACTAGCGGCTGCACTCGAGCAGTACTTC.

This chain links TRBV5-6 with TRBJ1-1; TRBD1 matches 8 bases. J gave up 3 bases and V 4 bases, and 8 bases lay outside the gene matches. The germline CDR1 and CDR2 sequences are SGHDT and YYEEEE. The CDR3 is 15 amino acids. The CDR3 nucleotides are TGTGCCAGCAGCATCTGGACAGGGACTTACACTGAAGCTTTCTTT. This gives the protein CASSIWTGTYTEAFF.

The V call is TRBV4-1, the J call TRBJ2-2; TRBD1 matches 8 bases. This CDR3 has 14 amino acids. The germline V gene has CDR1 MGHRA and CDR2 YSYEKL. The junction had 1 base not matched to a gene; V was cut back by 1 base and J by 6 bases. The CDR3 loop is CASSQGDRPGELFF. CDR3 sequence (DNA): TGCGCCAGCAGCCAAGGGGACAGGCCCGGGGAGCTGTTTTTT.

Turning to this clone: At the DNA level, this CDR3 is encoded by other sequences in the same sample as well. V is TRBV6-5 and J is TRBJ2-2; 7 bases match TRBD1. Germline loops: CDR1 MNHEY, CDR2 SVGAGI. The V gene end was trimmed by 0 bases and the J gene end by 6 bases; junction bases not matched to a gene: 1. The CDR3 loop spans 14 amino acids. In DNA, the CDR3 is TGTGCCAGCAGTTACTCTCAGGGGGCCGGGGAGCTGTTTTTT. The encoded protein is CASSYSQGAGELFF.

The chain uses TRBV27 and TRBJ1-1; D may be TRBD1 (5 bases). This CDR3 has 13 amino acids. The ends were cut back, 11 bases at V and 2 bases at J, with 15 bases in the middle. Germline V gene data show CDR1 as MNHEY and CDR2 as SMNVEV (reference sequence). This chain's CDR3 is CAVRQRYNTEAFF. CDR3 nucleotides: TGTGCCGTACGACAGCGATATAACACTGAAGCTTTCTTT.

The rearrangement links TRBV5-4 to TRBJ2-5; 10 bases map to TRBD2. This CDR3 has 15 amino acids. V lost 2 bases, J lost 0 bases, and 1 base stayed unmatched. Germline V lookup: CDR1 SGHNT, CDR2 YYREEE (reference sequence). CDR3 nucleotide sequence: TGTGCCAGCAGCTTACTAGCGGGAAACCAAGAGACCCAGTACTTC. Its protein is CASSLLAGNQETQYF.